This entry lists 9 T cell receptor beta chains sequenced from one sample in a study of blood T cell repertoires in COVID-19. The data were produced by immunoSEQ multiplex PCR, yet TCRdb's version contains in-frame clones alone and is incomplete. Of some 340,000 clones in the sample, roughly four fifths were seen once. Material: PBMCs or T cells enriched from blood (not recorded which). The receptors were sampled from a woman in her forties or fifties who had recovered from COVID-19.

This CDR3 reads CASSEVGPQGEAFF. The CDR3 DNA reads TGCGCCAGCAGCGAGGTCGGGCCACAGGGTGAAGCTTTCTTT. The rearrangement links TRBV4-3 to TRBJ1-1, with D possibly TRBD1 on 6 matching bases. CDR1 is LGHNA, CDR2 YSLEER, per germline. With 5 bases removed from V and 7 bases from J, the gap between germline ends came to 17 bases. This CDR3 has 14 residues.

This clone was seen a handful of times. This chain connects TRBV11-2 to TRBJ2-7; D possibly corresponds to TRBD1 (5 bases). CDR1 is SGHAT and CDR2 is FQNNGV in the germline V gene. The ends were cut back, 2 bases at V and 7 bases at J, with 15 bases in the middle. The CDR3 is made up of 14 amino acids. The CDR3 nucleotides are TGTGCCAGCAGCTTACGCAGGGTTAGCAGGGAGCAGTACTTC. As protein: CASSLRRVSREQYF.

The CDR3 DNA follows: TGTGCCAGCAGCCACCACAGGGCGGAAAAACTGTTTTTT. Amino acids: CASSHHRAEKLFF. V usage is TRBV11-1 and J usage is TRBJ1-4, with D maybe TRBD1 (6 bases). V lost 5 bases and J 8 bases, leaving 12 bases between the germline ends. Germline CDR1 is SGHAT and CDR2 is FQDESV (reference sequence). The CDR3 covers 13 residues.

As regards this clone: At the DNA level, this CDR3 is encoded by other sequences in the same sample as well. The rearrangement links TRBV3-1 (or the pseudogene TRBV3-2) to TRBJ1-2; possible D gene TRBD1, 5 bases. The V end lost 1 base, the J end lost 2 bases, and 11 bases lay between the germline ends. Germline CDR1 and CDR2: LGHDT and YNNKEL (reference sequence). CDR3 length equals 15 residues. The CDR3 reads CASSQAPGGNYGYTF. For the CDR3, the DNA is TGTGCCAGCAGCCAAGCCCCTGGGGGGAACTATGGCTACACCTTC.

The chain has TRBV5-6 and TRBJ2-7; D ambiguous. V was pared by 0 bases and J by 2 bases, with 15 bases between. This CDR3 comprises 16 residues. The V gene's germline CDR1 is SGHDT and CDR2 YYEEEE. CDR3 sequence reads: CASSLVPASLTYEQYF. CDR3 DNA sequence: TGTGCCAGCAGCTTGGTCCCAGCGAGTCTGACCTACGAGCAGTACTTC.

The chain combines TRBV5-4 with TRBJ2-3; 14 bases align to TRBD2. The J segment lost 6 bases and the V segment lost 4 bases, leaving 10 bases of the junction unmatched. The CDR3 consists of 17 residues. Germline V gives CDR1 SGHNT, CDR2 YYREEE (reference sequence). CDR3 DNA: TGTGCCAGCAGCCCGGTGACTAGCGGGAGGGCCCCTGATACGCAGTATTTT. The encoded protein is CASSPVTSGRAPDTQYF.

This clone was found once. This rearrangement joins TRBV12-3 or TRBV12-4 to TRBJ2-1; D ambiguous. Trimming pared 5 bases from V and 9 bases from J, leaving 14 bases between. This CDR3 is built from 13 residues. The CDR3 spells CASSLWLSGEQFF. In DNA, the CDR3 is TGTGCCAGCAGTCTCTGGTTATCGGGTGAGCAGTTCTTC.

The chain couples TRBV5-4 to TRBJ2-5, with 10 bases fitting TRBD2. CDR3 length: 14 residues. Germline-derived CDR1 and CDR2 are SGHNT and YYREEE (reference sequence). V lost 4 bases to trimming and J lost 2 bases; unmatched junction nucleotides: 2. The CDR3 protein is CASSGLADQETQYF. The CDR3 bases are TGTGCCAGCAGCGGACTAGCGGATCAAGAGACCCAGTACTTC.

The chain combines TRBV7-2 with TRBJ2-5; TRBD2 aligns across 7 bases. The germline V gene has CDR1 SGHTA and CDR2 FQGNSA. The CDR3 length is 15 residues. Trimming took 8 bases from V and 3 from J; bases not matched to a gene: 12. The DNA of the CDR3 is TGTGCCAGCCTCACCGGTGGGCTAGCGGAAGAGACCCAGTACTTC. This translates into CASLTGGLAEETQYF.